Described below is a single TCR beta chain sequence and its context. Its antigen remains unidentified. The CDR3 has 15 residues. Germline V gene data show CDR1 as DFQATT and CDR2 as SNEGSKA (reference sequence). With V trimmed by 4 bases and J by 4 bases, 10 bases remained unmatched. Healthy Caucasians, and only they, were the donors. The sample originates from a study of identical twins. Study outcomes and limitations: Less excess twin sharing appeared in beta out-of-frame sequences.

The cDNA had a unique molecular identifier and a template-switch universal primer site. Each CDR3 protein is one row after TCRdb ran MiXCR on the 5' RACE reads. The repertoire holds hundreds of thousands of distinct CDR3 sequences, 21% seen once, with around 4.4% in the top ten. This sample was shared with a second study, whose subject was T cells expressing NK-cell markers.

This receptor was identified in a woman under 30 in good health. This rearrangement joins TRBV20-1 to TRBJ2-5, with 9 bases fitting TRBD1. The specimen sequenced was PBMCs. The CDR3 here is CSATTGQGMGETQYF. The CDR3 DNA sequence: TGCAGTGCTACAACCGGACAGGGGATGGGAGAGACCCAGTACTTC.